Listed below are T cell receptor beta chains from one sample, sequenced in a study of T cells after yellow fever vaccination. TCRdb called the 5' RACE reads again in MiXCR, with one record for every CDR3 protein. The table shows around 550,000 distinct CDR3 sequences, with less than 20% occurring only once. The input for sequencing was PBMCs, taken 15 days after the yellow fever booster vaccination. Source of these receptors: a man aged 30-40 years who received the YFV17D yellow fever vaccine. Both conserved end residues are part of each CDR3. Each record gives: CDR3 length, D gene, clone size, J gene, V gene, CDR3 protein, CDR3 DNA. D genes are given only for firm matches. Some rows mark clone size as missing; the rest say once, few, many or name a class of expanded clone.

16 NA NA TRBJ2-2 TRBV6-5 CASSSPGNSDTGELFF TGTGCCAGCAGTTCCCCAGGGAACTCCGACACCGGGGAGCTGTTTTTT
21 TRBD2 few TRBJ2-4 TRBV4-1 CASSQDWEPPAGGGLFYIQYF TGCGCCAGCAGCCAAGATTGGGAACCCCCGGCGGGAGGAGGGTTATTTTACATTCAGTACTTC
15 NA NA TRBJ1-2 TRBV5-4 CASSPRDSGGGGYTF TGTGCCAGCAGCCCGCGGGACTCCGGGGGGGGAGGCTACACCTTC
14 NA few TRBJ2-1 TRBV29-1 CSASAEAFGSEQFF TGCAGCGCCTCAGCCGAAGCCTTCGGTAGTGAGCAGTTCTTC
13 NA NA TRBJ2-5 TRBV2 CASRTGPAETQYF TGTGCCAGCAGGACGGGACCGGCGGAGACCCAGTACTTC
14 TRBD2 NA TRBJ2-7 TRBV7-2 CASSLGLAEYEQYF TGTGCCAGCAGCCTGGGACTAGCTGAATACGAGCAGTACTTC
13 NA NA TRBJ2-7 TRBV20-1 CSARAGSLGEQYF TGCAGTGCTAGAGCGGGATCCCTAGGCGAGCAGTACTTC
12 NA many TRBJ2-1 TRBV5-1 CASSLITGEQFF TGCGCCAGCAGCTTGATCACTGGTGAGCAGTTCTTC
16 NA NA TRBJ2-2 TRBV5-1 CASSLLLQENTGELFF TGCGCCAGCAGCTTGCTACTACAGGAGAACACCGGGGAGCTGTTTTTT
15 TRBD1 many TRBJ2-2 TRBV6-5 CASSLKAGGTGELFF TGTGCCAGCAGTTTAAAGGCAGGGGGCACCGGGGAGCTGTTTTTT
12 NA NA TRBJ2-3 TRBV12-3/TRBV12-4 CAITENTDTQYF TGTGCCATCACAGAAAACACAGATACGCAGTATTTT
14 TRBD1 NA TRBJ2-3 TRBV5-1 CASSPGQRTDTQYF TGCGCCAGCAGCCCGGGACAGAGAACAGATACGCAGTATTTT
15 NA NA TRBJ2-3 TRBV15 CATSRDRRSGDTQYF TGTGCCACCAGCAGAGATCGACGGTCCGGAGATACGCAGTATTTT
12 TRBD1 few TRBJ1-2 TRBV29-1 CSVAGDREHYTF TGCAGCGTCGCGGGGGACAGGGAACACTACACCTTC
16 NA NA TRBJ2-2 TRBV6-5 CASSSIPDMNTGELFF TGTGCCAGCAGTTCGATACCCGATATGAACACCGGGGAGCTGTTTTTT
14 TRBD2 NA TRBJ2-5 TRBV5-1 CASSLSSGEETQYF TGCGCCAGCAGCTTGAGTAGCGGGGAAGAGACCCAGTACTTC
16 NA NA TRBJ2-1 TRBV14 CASSLTRRALYNEQFF TGTGCCAGCAGCCTGACTCGGCGGGCTCTTTACAATGAGCAGTTCTTC
14 TRBD2 NA TRBJ2-5 TRBV20-1 CTARSGGPGETQYF TGCACCGCACGGTCGGGAGGGCCAGGGGAGACCCAGTACTTC
14 NA NA TRBJ2-3 TRBV7-2 CAVSVGRDTDTQYF TGTGCCGTATCCGTAGGCAGAGACACAGATACGCAGTATTTT
15 NA NA TRBJ2-3 TRBV10-3 CAISEEPGGMDTQYF TGTGCCATCAGTGAGGAGCCAGGGGGGATGGATACGCAGTATTTT
15 NA few TRBJ2-5 TRBV24-1 CATSAGRRIQETQYF TGTGCCACCAGTGCGGGGAGACGAATACAAGAGACCCAGTACTTC
14 TRBD1 few TRBJ2-2 TRBV29-1 CSVRTGLNTGELFF TGCAGCGTTAGGACAGGGTTAAACACCGGGGAGCTGTTTTTT
14 NA NA TRBJ2-1 TRBV6-1 CASSEPGRYNEQFF TGTGCCAGCAGTGAACCGGGACGATACAATGAGCAGTTCTTC
18 TRBD2 few TRBJ2-2 TRBV7-9 CASSLFGTSGTNTGELFF TGTGCCAGCAGCTTATTCGGGACTAGCGGGACGAACACCGGGGAGCTGTTTTTT
16 NA NA TRBJ2-3 TRBV6-2/TRBV6-3 CASSFSGRIPPDTQYF TGTGCCAGCAGTTTCTCGGGGCGGATCCCTCCGGATACGCAGTATTTT
15 TRBD2 NA TRBJ2-7 TRBV7-2 CASSRTGLAGSEQYF TGTGCCAGCAGCCGAACCGGACTAGCGGGAAGTGAGCAGTACTTC
15 NA few TRBJ2-7 TRBV24-1 CATSPSTGNWYEQYF TGTGCCACCAGCCCTTCTACAGGGAATTGGTACGAGCAGTACTTC
19 TRBD2 few TRBJ2-1 TRBV4-1 CASSQGATSGRTPWNEQFF TGCGCCAGCAGCCAAGGGGCGACTAGCGGGAGGACCCCCTGGAATGAGCAGTTCTTC
14 TRBD1 few TRBJ1-1 TRBV5-1 CASSRGQLNTEAFF TGCGCCAGCAGCAGGGGACAGTTGAACACTGAAGCTTTCTTT
11 NA few TRBJ2-7 TRBV20-1 CSARGWDEQYF TGCAGTGCTAGAGGATGGGACGAGCAGTACTTC
14 TRBD2 NA TRBJ2-1 TRBV12-3/TRBV12-4 CASKSGTRHNEQFF TGTGCCAGCAAGTCCGGGACTAGGCACAATGAGCAGTTCTTC
12 NA NA TRBJ2-1 TRBV29-1 CSVEGAGDEQFF TGCAGCGTTGAAGGGGCAGGGGACGAGCAGTTCTTC
18 NA NA TRBJ1-3 TRBV11-2 CASSDNRTRRLTGNTIYF TGTGCCAGCAGCGACAACCGGACTCGTCGGCTAACTGGAAACACCATATATTTT
15 TRBD1 NA TRBJ2-1 TRBV5-1 CASSLEAGGKFEQFF TGCGCCAGCAGCTTGGAGGCAGGGGGCAAATTTGAGCAGTTCTTC
12 NA few TRBJ2-5 TRBV2 CASMVELETQYF TGTGCCAGCATGGTAGAGTTGGAGACCCAGTACTTC
12 NA NA TRBJ2-3 TRBV7-2 CASSWTGYTQYF TGTGCCAGCAGCTGGACCGGTTATACGCAGTATTTT
14 TRBD2 NA TRBJ2-1 TRBV20-1 CSAKSGRSGNEQFF TGCAGTGCCAAGAGCGGGAGATCTGGCAATGAGCAGTTCTTC
13 TRBD1 few TRBJ2-2 TRBV12-3/TRBV12-4 CASSVQGNGELFF TGTGCCAGCAGCGTACAGGGGAACGGGGAGCTGTTTTTT
11 NA few TRBJ1-1 TRBV29-1 CSVEAQAQAFF TGCAGCGTTGAAGCCCAGGCCCAAGCTTTCTTT
13 TRBD2 NA TRBJ2-7 TRBV20-1 CSAARAGGDEQYF TGCAGTGCGGCCCGGGCGGGGGGGGACGAGCAGTACTTC
18 TRBD2 few TRBJ2-3 TRBV9 CASSVRWTSGGSTDTQYF TGTGCCAGCAGCGTAAGGTGGACTAGCGGGGGGTCCACAGATACGCAGTATTTT
14 TRBD1 NA TRBJ1-2 TRBV6-1 CASSFPGQGSGYTF TGTGCCAGCAGCTTCCCGGGACAGGGGAGCGGCTACACCTTC
18 TRBD2 NA TRBJ2-2 TRBV11-2 CASSLEAASGGYTGELFF TGTGCCAGCAGCTTAGAGGCTGCGAGCGGGGGATACACCGGGGAGCTGTTTTTT
12 NA NA TRBJ1-1 TRBV5-1 CASGTRTTEAFF TGCGCCAGCGGGACTAGGACCACTGAAGCTTTCTTT
16 TRBD2 NA TRBJ2-1 TRBV5-1 CASSPSPAGESNEQFF TGCGCCAGCAGCCCATCCCCAGCGGGAGAAAGCAATGAGCAGTTCTTC
15 NA NA TRBJ2-3 TRBV6-5 CASSYGGSSTDTQYF TGTGCCAGCAGTTACGGCGGTTCGAGCACAGATACGCAGTATTTT
15 NA few TRBJ2-3 TRBV12-3/TRBV12-4 CASNLGTGRLDTQYF TGTGCCAGCAACTTGGGGACTGGCCGTTTAGATACGCAGTATTTT
12 NA few TRBJ2-1 TRBV20-1 CSARNTGWEQFF TGCAGTGCTAGAAACACTGGGTGGGAGCAGTTCTTC
13 NA NA TRBJ1-6 TRBV27 CASSFLPDSPLHF TGTGCCAGCAGTTTTCTGCCGGATTCACCCCTCCACTTT
15 NA NA TRBJ2-2 TRBV3-1 CASSPRTGEERELFF TGTGCCAGCAGCCCACGGACTGGGGAGGAGCGGGAGCTGTTTTTT
17 TRBD1 NA TRBJ2-1 TRBV7-9 CASSPGQGRASYNEQFF TGTGCCAGCAGTCCCGGACAGGGCAGGGCCTCCTACAATGAGCAGTTCTTC